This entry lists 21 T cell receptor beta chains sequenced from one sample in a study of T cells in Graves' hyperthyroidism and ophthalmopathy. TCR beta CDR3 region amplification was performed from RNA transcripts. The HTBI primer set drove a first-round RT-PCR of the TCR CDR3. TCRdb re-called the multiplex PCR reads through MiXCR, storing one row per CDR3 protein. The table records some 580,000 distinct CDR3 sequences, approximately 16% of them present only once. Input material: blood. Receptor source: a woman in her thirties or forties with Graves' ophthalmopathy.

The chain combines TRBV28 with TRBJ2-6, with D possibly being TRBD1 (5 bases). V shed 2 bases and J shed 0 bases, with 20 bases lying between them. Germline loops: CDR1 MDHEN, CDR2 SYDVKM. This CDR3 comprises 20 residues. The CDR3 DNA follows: TGTGCCAGCAGTTTAAAAACAGGAGCTATTCGGAGCTCTGGGGCCAACGTCCTGACTTTC. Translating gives CASSLKTGAIRSSGANVLTF.

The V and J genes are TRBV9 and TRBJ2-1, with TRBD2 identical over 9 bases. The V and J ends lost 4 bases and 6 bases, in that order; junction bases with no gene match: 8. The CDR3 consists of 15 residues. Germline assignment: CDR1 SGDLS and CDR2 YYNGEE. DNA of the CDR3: TGTGCCAGCAGCCTGGCGGGAGGGCCAGTCAATGAGCAGTTCTTC. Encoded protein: CASSLAGGPVNEQFF.

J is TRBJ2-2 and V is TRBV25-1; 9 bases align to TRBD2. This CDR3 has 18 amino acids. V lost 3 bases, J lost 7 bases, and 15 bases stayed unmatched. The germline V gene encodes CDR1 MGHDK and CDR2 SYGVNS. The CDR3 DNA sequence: TGTGCCAGCAGTGATCCCAGGGCTAGCGGGGCCTCCGGCGGGGAGCTGTTTTTT. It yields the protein CASSDPRASGASGGELFF.

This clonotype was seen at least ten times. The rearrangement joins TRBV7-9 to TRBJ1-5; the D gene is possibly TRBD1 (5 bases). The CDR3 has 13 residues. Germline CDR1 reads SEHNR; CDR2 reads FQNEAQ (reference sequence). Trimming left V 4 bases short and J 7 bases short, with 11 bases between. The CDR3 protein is CASSYGRDQPQHF. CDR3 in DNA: TGTGCCAGCAGCTACGGGAGGGACCAGCCCCAGCATTTT. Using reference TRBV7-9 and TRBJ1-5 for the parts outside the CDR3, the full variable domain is DTGVSQNPRHKITKRGQNVTFRCDPISEHNRLYWYRQTLGQGPEFLTYFQNEAQLEKSRLLSDRFSAERPKGSFSTLEIQRTEQGDSAMYLCASSYGRDQPQHFGDGTRLSIL.

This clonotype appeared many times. CDR3 bases: TGTGCCAGCAGTTACGGTCACACCGGGGAGCTGTTTTTT. The encoded protein is CASSYGHTGELFF. The J gene is TRBJ2-2, the V gene TRBV6-2 or TRBV6-3; D gene unclear. V shed 2 bases and J shed 3 bases, with 4 bases lying between them. Germline V CDR1 and CDR2: MNHEY, SVGEGT. CDR3 length equals 13 residues.

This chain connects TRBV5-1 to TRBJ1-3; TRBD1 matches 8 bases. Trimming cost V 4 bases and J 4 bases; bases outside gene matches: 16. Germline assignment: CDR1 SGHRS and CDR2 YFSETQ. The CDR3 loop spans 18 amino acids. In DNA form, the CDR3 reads TGCGCCAGCAGCATCCGATCAGGGGGCAGTGGTCTCGGAAACACCATATATTTT. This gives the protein CASSIRSGGSGLGNTIYF.

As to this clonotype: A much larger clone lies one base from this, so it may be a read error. CDR3 sequence: CASSPGGGDTYEQYF. Written as DNA, the CDR3 is TGTGCCAGCTCACCAGGGGGAGGCGATACCTACGAGCAGTACTTC. V is TRBV18 and J is TRBJ2-7; D is perhaps TRBD2 (6 bases). The CDR3 sequence is 15 residues long. V gave up 2 bases and J gave up 2 bases, with 13 bases separating them. Looked up from germline, CDR1 is KGHSH and CDR2 is LQKENI.

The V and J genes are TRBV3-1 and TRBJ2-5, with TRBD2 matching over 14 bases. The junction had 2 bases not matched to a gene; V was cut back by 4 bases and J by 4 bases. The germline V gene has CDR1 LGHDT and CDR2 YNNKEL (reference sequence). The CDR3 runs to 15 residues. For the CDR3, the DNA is TGTGCCAGCAGCCCCGGGACTAGCGGGGGAGAGACCCAGTACTTC. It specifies CASSPGTSGGETQYF.

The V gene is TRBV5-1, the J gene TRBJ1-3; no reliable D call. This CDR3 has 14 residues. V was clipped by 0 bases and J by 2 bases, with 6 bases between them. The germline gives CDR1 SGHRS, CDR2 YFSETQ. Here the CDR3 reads CASSLETAGNTIYF. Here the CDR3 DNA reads TGCGCCAGCAGCTTGGAAACCGCTGGAAACACCATATATTTT.

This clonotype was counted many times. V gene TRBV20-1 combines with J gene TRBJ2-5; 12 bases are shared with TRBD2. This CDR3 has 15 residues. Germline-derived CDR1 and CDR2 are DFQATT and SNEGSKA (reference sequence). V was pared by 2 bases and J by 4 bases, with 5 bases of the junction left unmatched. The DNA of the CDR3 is TGCAGTGCTAGAACGACTAGCGGGAGCAGAGAGACCCAGTACTTC. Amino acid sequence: CSARTTSGSRETQYF.

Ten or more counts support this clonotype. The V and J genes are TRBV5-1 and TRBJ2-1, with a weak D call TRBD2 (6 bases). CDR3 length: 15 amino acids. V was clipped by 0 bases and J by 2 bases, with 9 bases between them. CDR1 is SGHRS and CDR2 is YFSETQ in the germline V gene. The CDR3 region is CASSLEVAAYNEQFF. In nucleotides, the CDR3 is TGCGCCAGCAGCTTGGAAGTAGCGGCCTACAATGAGCAGTTCTTC.

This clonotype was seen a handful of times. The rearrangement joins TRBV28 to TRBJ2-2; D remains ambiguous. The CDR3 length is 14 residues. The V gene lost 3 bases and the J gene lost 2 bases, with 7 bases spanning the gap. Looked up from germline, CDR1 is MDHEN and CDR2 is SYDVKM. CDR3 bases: TGTGCCAGCAGTTTTTGGGTAAACACCGGGGAGCTGTTTTTT. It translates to CASSFWVNTGELFF. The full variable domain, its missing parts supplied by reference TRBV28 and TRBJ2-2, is DVKVTQSSRYLVKRTGEKVFLECVQDMDHENMFWYRQDPGLGLRLIYFSYDVKMKEKGDIPEGYSVSREKKERFSLILESASTNQTSMYLCASSFWVNTGELFFGEGSRLTVL.

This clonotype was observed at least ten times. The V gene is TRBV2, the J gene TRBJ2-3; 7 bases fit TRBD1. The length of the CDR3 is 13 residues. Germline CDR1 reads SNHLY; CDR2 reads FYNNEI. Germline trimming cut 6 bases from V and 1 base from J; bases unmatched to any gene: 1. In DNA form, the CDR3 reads TGTGCCAGCAGAGGGACAGGCACAGATACGCAGTATTTT. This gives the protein CASRGTGTDTQYF.

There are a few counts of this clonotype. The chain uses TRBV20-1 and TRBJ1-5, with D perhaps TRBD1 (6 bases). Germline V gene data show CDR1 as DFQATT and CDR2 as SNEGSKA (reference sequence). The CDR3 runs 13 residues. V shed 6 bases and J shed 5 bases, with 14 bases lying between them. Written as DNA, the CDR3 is TGCAGTGCCTCGCAGGGGAGTTATCAGCCCCAGCATTTT. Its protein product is CSASQGSYQPQHF.

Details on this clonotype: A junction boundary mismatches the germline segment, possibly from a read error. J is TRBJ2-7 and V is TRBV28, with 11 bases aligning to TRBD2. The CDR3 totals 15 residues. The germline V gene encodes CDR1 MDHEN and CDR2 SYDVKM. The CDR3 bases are TGTCCCAGCAGTTTTACTAGCGGGAGCTCCTACGAGCAGTACTTC. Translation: CPSSFTSGSSYEQYF.

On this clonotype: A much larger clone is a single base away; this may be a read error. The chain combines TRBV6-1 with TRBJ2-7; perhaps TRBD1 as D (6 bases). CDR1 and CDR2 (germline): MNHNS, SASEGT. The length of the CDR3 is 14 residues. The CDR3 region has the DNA TGTGCCAGCAAGCCAACGACAGGTCCCTACGAGCAGTGCTTC. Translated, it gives CASKPTTGPYEQCF.

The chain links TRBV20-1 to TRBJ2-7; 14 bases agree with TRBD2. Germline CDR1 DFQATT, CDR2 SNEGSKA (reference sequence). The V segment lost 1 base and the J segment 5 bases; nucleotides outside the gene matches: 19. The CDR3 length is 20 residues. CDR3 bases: TGCAGTGCTAGAGTTGGGGGTGGCGGACTAGCGGGAGGTCTGTTCGACGAGCAGTACTTC. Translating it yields CSARVGGGGLAGGLFDEQYF.

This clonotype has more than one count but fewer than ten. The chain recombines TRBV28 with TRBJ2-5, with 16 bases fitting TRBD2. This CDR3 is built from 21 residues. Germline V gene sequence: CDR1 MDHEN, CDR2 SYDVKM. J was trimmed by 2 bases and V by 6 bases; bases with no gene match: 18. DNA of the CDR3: TGTGCCAGCAGCCAGAACCGACAGGGACTAGCGGGAGGGCGGAGGCAAGAGACCCAGTACTTC. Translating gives CASSQNRQGLAGGRRQETQYF.

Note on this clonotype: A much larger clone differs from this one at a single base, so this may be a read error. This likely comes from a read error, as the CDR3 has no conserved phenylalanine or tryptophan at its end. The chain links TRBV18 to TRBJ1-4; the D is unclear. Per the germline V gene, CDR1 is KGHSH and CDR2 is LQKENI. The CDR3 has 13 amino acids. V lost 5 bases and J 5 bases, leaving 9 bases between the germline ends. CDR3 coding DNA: TGTGCCAGCTCAGGCCCAGAGAATGAAAAACTGTTTTAT. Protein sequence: CASSGPENEKLFY.

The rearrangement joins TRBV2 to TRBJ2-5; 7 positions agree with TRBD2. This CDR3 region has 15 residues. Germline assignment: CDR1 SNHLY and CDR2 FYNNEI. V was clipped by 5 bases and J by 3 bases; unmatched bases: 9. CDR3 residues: CASSPGLPQKETQYF. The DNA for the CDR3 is TGTGCCAGCAGTCCGGGACTACCCCAAAAAGAGACCCAGTACTTC.

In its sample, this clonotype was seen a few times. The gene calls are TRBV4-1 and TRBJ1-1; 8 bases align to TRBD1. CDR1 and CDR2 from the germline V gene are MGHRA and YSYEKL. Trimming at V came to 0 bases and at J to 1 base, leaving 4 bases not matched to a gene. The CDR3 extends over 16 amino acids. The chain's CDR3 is CASSQDPRGRNTEAFF. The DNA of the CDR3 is TGCGCCAGCAGCCAAGACCCCAGGGGGCGGAACACTGAAGCTTTCTTT.